Following are 19 T cell receptor beta chains from one sample sequenced in a study of breast tumors, draining lymph nodes, adjacent tissues. The lymph nodes were axillary draining lymph nodes from breast cancer patients. TCRdb re-called the multiplex PCR reads with MiXCR, one entry per CDR3 protein. The sample shows 200,000 to 300,000 distinct CDR3 sequences, 30% of them seen only once. Sequenced input: axillary lymph node tissue. Receptors were obtained from a female donor with breast cancer. Some clones in this sample may be carry-over from other donors' samples.

This clonotype was detected many times. This sequence joins TRBV12-3 or TRBV12-4 and TRBJ2-7; TRBD2 aligns across 7 bases. The CDR3 loop spans 16 amino acids. Trimming cost V 5 bases and J 4 bases; bases outside gene matches: 14. CDR3 coding DNA: TGTGCCAGCAGTGGGGACCGGAGGGGAGGGATGTACGAGCAGTACTTC. Its translation is CASSGDRRGGMYEQYF.

Only a few counts were recorded for this clonotype. A much larger clone lies one base from this, so it may be a read error. This chain links TRBV20-1 with TRBJ2-1; 12 bases are a match to TRBD2. V was clipped by 1 base and J by 9 bases; unmatched bases: 4. Germline CDR1 reads DFQATT; CDR2 reads SNEGSKA (reference sequence). This CDR3 has 14 residues. The CDR3 DNA reads TGCAGTGCTAGAGGACTAGCGGGAGAGACTGAGCAGTTCTTC. Its protein product is CSARGLAGETEQFF.

Of note for this clonotype: At one of its ends the junction is not consistent with the germline gene, which may arise from a read error. The CDR3 region has the DNA TGTGCCAGCAGGTGCGACAGCAATCAGCCCGAGCATTTT. It translates to CASRCDSNQPEHF. This chain joins TRBV12-3 or TRBV12-4 and TRBJ1-5, with a tentative D call TRBD1 (5 bases). There are 13 residues in the CDR3.

This clonotype was detected ten times or more. The rearrangement links TRBV4-3 to TRBJ2-5; TRBD2 agrees at 9 bases. The J segment lost 3 bases and the V segment lost 0 bases, leaving 11 bases of the junction unmatched. Germline CDR1 and CDR2: LGHNA and YSLEER. This CDR3 has 18 amino acids. CDR3 nucleotide sequence: TGCGCCAGCAGCCAAGATTCCCCAGCAGCGGGAGGAAAAGAGACCCAGTACTTC. Encoded protein: CASSQDSPAAGGKETQYF.

About this clonotype: A much larger clone is a single base away; this may be a read error. The rearrangement links TRBV4-3 to TRBJ2-7; the D gene is possibly TRBD2 (5 bases). V lost 3 bases, J lost 6 bases, and 21 bases lay in between. Germline lookup yields CDR1 LGHNA and CDR2 YSLEER. This CDR3 region has 16 residues. The chain's CDR3 is CASSHAWGDIDCEQYF. CDR3 nucleotides: TGCGCCAGCAGCCATGCCTGGGGAGACATAGACTGCGAGCAGTACTTC.

This clonotype showed up many times. The chain employs TRBV7-9 and TRBJ2-7, with D unresolved. V was trimmed by 5 bases and J by 0 bases, leaving 5 bases between them. Germline V gene sequence: CDR1 SEHNR, CDR2 FQNEAQ (reference sequence). CDR3 size: 12 residues. The CDR3 loop reads CASSTSSYEQYF. DNA for the CDR3: TGTGCCAGCAGCACAAGCTCCTACGAGCAGTACTTC. The variable domain in full, completed from reference TRBV7-9 and TRBJ2-7, reads DTGVSQNPRHKITKRGQNVTFRCDPISEHNRLYWYRQTLGQGPEFLTYFQNEAQLEKSRLLSDRFSAERPKGSFSTLEIQRTEQGDSAMYLCASSTSSYEQYFGPGTRLTVT.

The table lists this clonotype with a count of one. The genes are TRBV20-1 and TRBJ2-4, with a tentative D call TRBD2 (6 bases). Per germline, CDR1 DFQATT and CDR2 SNEGSKA (reference sequence). The CDR3 spans 20 residues. The germline V and J ends were trimmed by 3 bases and 1 base, with 28 bases remaining between them. CDR3 nucleotide sequence: TGCAGTGCTAGTGAGGGCGGTGTCGGGGGAAATCTCAACGCCAAAAACATTCAGTACTTC. It yields the protein CSASEGGVGGNLNAKNIQYF.

The sample holds a few counts of this clonotype. The chain recombines TRBV18 with TRBJ1-5, with D possibly being TRBD1 (6 bases). This CDR3 contains 14 residues. Trimming left V 3 bases short and J 6 bases short, with 12 bases between. In germline, CDR1 is KGHSH, CDR2 LQKENI. CDR3 sequence reads: CASSPSGGGQPQHF. CDR3 sequence (DNA): TGTGCCAGCTCACCTTCCGGGGGCGGTCAGCCCCAGCATTTT. Full variable domain (remainder filled in from reference TRBV18 and TRBJ1-5): NAGVMQNPRHLVRRRGQEARLRCSPMKGHSHVYWYRQLPEEGLKFMVYLQKENIIDESGMPKERFSAEFPKEGPSILRIQQVVRGDSAAYFCASSPSGGGQPQHFGDGTRLSIL.

Ten or more counts support this clonotype. The chain carries TRBV6-5 and TRBJ2-6; possibly TRBD2 for D (5 bases). The CDR3 is made up of 15 amino acids. Germline CDR1 is MNHEY and CDR2 is SVGAGI. The V end lost 2 bases, the J end lost 0 bases, and 5 bases lay between the germline ends. The CDR3 region has the DNA TGTGCCAGCAGTTACGGGAGCTCTGGGGCCAACGTCCTGACTTTC. This encodes CASSYGSSGANVLTF.

This clonotype was detected many times. This chain links TRBV9 with TRBJ1-5; no firm D call. The CDR3 spans 14 residues. Per germline, CDR1 SGDLS and CDR2 YYNGEE. Trimming cost V 0 bases and J 2 bases, with 6 bases left between them. CDR3 coding DNA: TGTGCCAGCAGCGTAGGCAGTGGCAATCAGCCCCAGCATTTT. Protein product: CASSVGSGNQPQHF.

The genes are TRBV20-1 and TRBJ1-1, with a weak D call TRBD1 (5 bases). This CDR3 has 16 amino acids. V lost 2 bases and J lost 2, with 18 bases in between. Germline CDR1 reads DFQATT; CDR2 reads SNEGSKA (reference sequence). CDR3: CSARSNHGDGNTEAFF. CDR3 nucleotides: TGCAGTGCTAGAAGCAACCACGGGGACGGAAACACTGAAGCTTTCTTT.

This clonotype was observed many times. This chain uses TRBV25-1 with TRBJ2-5; 10 nucleotides match TRBD1. J was trimmed by 1 base and V by 1 base; bases with no gene match: 3. CDR1 is MGHDK and CDR2 is SYGVNS in the germline V gene. The CDR3 totals 16 residues. The CDR3 sequence: CASSESWTGGQETQYF. CDR3 DNA: TGTGCCAGCAGTGAATCGTGGACAGGGGGCCAAGAGACCCAGTACTTC.

Details on this clonotype: This sequence may be a read error, since a much larger clone differs from it by one base. V and J are TRBV5-1 and TRBJ2-2; 8 positions match TRBD2. Germline CDR1 is SGHRS and CDR2 is YFSETQ. The CDR3 is 16 residues long. Germline trimming cut 0 bases from V and 2 bases from J; bases unmatched to any gene: 3. The chain's CDR3 is CASSLDGGENTGELFF. CDR3 nucleotides: TGCGCCAGCAGCTTGGACGGGGGGGAAAACACCGGGGAGCTGTTTTTT.

This clonotype came up many times. This chain uses TRBV3-1 with TRBJ1-6, with D perhaps TRBD1 (6 bases). The CDR3 is made up of 15 amino acids. Trimming shortened V by 0 bases and J by 6 bases, and 9 bases separated the two germline ends. The germline V gene has CDR1 LGHDT and CDR2 YNNKEL (reference sequence). For the CDR3, the DNA is TGTGCCAGCAGCCAAGAGGACAGAACTAATTCACCCCTCCACTTT. Translated: CASSQEDRTNSPLHF.

The table lists this clonotype with a count of one. The chain uses TRBV5-8 and TRBJ2-7; D may be TRBD2 (5 bases). This CDR3 comprises 15 residues. Germline assignment: CDR1 SGHTS and CDR2 YDEGEE. Trimming pared 3 bases from V and 6 bases from J, leaving 19 bases between. CDR3 loop: CASSSATEEAFEQYF. The CDR3 bases are TGTGCCAGCAGCTCAGCGACGGAGGAGGCCTTCGAGCAGTACTTC. Combining the CDR3 with reference TRBV5-8 and TRBJ2-7 gives the whole variable domain EAGVTQSPTHLIKTRGQQATLRCSPISGHTSVYWYQQALGLGLQFLLWYDEGEERNRGNFPPRFSGRQFPNYSSELNVNALELEDSALYLCASSSATEEAFEQYFGPGTRLTVT.

This clonotype was recorded many times. The rearrangement uses TRBV6-6 and TRBJ2-1; 10 nucleotides agree with TRBD2. J gave up 5 bases and V 5 bases, and 12 bases lay outside the gene matches. Germline assignment: CDR1 MNHNY and CDR2 SVGAGI (reference sequence). CDR3 size: 17 residues. The chain's CDR3 is CASSPQKLAGIDNEQFF. The CDR3 DNA reads as TGTGCCAGCAGTCCCCAAAAACTAGCGGGAATCGACAATGAGCAGTTCTTC.

This clonotype was detected ten times or more. One junction end does not reproduce the germline sequence, and a read error may be involved. V usage is TRBV20-1 and J usage is TRBJ2-7; 13 nucleotides match TRBD2. From germline, CDR1 is DFQATT and CDR2 SNEGSKA (reference sequence). CDR3 length equals 13 residues. The CDR3 DNA is TGCAGTGCCGAGGTTACTAGCGGGAGGGCCCTTGTCTTC. This codes for CSAEVTSGRALVF.

This clonotype was seen ten or more times. V gene TRBV30 combines with J gene TRBJ2-7; D gene unclear. V was shortened by 4 bases and J by 2 bases, with 6 bases between the two germline ends. This CDR3 has 11 amino acids. The germline V gene encodes CDR1 GTSNPN and CDR2 SVGIG (reference sequence). The CDR3 sequence is CAWKSTYEQYF. The CDR3 nucleotides are TGTGCCTGGAAATCCACCTACGAGCAGTACTTC.

The rearrangement joins TRBV29-1 to TRBJ1-1, with D unclear. This CDR3 is 13 amino acids long. Germline CDR1 reads SQVTM; CDR2 reads ANQGSEA. The V end lost 4 bases, the J end lost 1 base, and 10 bases lay between the germline ends. CDR3: CSVVFRRNTEAFF. The CDR3 coding sequence is TGCAGCGTTGTATTTAGGCGGAACACTGAAGCTTTCTTT.